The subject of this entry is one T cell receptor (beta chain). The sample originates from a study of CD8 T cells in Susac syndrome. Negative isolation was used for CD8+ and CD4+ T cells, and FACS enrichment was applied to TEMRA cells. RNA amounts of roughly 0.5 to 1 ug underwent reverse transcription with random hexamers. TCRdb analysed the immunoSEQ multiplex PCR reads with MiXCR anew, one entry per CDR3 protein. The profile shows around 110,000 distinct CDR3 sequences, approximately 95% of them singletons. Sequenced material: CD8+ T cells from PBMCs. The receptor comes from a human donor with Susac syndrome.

The CDR3 DNA sequence: TGCAGCGTTGAAGGCCACAAAACTTACAATGAGCAGTTCTTC. Translating gives CSVEGHKTYNEQFF. The rearrangement joins TRBV29-1 to TRBJ2-1, with unresolved D. This CDR3 is built from 14 residues. Germline CDR1 and CDR2: SQVTM and ANQGSEA. Between the trimmed V and J ends, which lost 1 base and 4 bases, there was a span of 11 bases.